These 11 T cell receptor beta chains were all obtained from the same sample, sequenced in a study of blood T cell repertoires in COVID-19. Sequencing was performed with immunoSEQ multiplex PCR; in TCRdb, only in-frame clones are kept and a portion is missing. The sample yields approximately 68,000 clones, approximately 90% seen once. Sample: peripheral blood. These receptors were collected from a man between 65 and 85 years old with active or convalescent COVID-19.

V and J are TRBV24-1 and TRBJ2-1, with 7 bases lining up with TRBD2. V trimming: 0 bases; J trimming: 2 bases; junction bases outside the gene matches: 3. CDR1 KGHDR and CDR2 SFDVKD come from the germline V gene. This CDR3 region has 16 residues. CDR3 DNA sequence: TGTGCCACCAGTGATTTGGGGAGGGACCCCTACAATGAGCAGTTCTTC. This sequence encodes CATSDLGRDPYNEQFF.

The rearrangement links TRBV9 to TRBJ1-1; 8 bases fit TRBD1. Germline V CDR1 and CDR2: SGDLS, YYNGEE. The CDR3 loop spans 15 amino acids. V lost 4 bases, J lost 3 bases, and 8 bases stayed unmatched. In nucleotides, the CDR3 is TGTGCCAGCAGCCCAAGACAGGGGCCAGACACTGAAGCTTTCTTT. Translation gives CASSPRQGPDTEAFF.

The genes are TRBV7-3 and TRBJ1-1; TRBD1 is a possible D gene (5 bases). The CDR3 length is 14 residues. Germline CDR1 is SGHTA and CDR2 is FQGTGA. Trimming cost V 5 bases and J 4 bases, with 14 bases left between them. DNA for the CDR3: TGTGCCAGCAGCGCGGGACTGGGGACCACTGAAGCTTTCTTT. Translated, it gives CASSAGLGTTEAFF.

This chain uses TRBV6-5 with TRBJ2-7; D may be TRBD2 (5 bases). V dropped 7 bases and J dropped 2 bases, with 15 bases sitting between them. Germline CDR1 reads MNHEY; CDR2 reads SVGAGI. CDR3 size: 14 residues. In DNA, the CDR3 is TGTGCCAGCAATTTCGGACTTTCAGCCTACGAGCAGTACTTC. As protein: CASNFGLSAYEQYF.

The gene calls are TRBV24-1 and TRBJ1-5, with TRBD1 matching 7 bases. V gave up 2 bases and J gave up 7 bases; unmatched junction bases: 4. The CDR3 length is 14 residues. The germline V gene encodes CDR1 KGHDR and CDR2 SFDVKD. DNA for the CDR3: TGTGCCACCAGTGATTCGACAGGGCACCAGCCCCAGCATTTT. Its translation is CATSDSTGHQPQHF.

As DNA, the CDR3 is TGTGCCAGCAGCTTGGTGTTCGCAGGGGGCACAACCGGGGAGCTGTTTTTT. Translated: CASSLVFAGGTTGELFF. The V and J genes are TRBV5-6 and TRBJ2-2; 8 nucleotides match TRBD1. This CDR3 comprises 17 residues. From germline, CDR1 is SGHDT and CDR2 YYEEEE. V shed 0 bases, J shed 5 bases, and the junction held 9 bases outside the gene matches.

The genes are TRBV4-2 and TRBJ2-7, with unresolved D. V lost 1 base and J 0 bases, leaving 13 bases between the germline ends. The germline gives CDR1 LGHNA, CDR2 YNFKEQ. This CDR3 is built from 16 residues. CDR3 in amino acids: CASSQVLSLSSYEQYF. In DNA, the CDR3 is TGTGCCAGCAGCCAAGTACTCTCCCTGAGCTCCTACGAGCAGTACTTC.

The table lists this clone with a few counts. The CDR3 region is CASSASTADTQYF. DNA of the CDR3: TGTGCCAGCAGCGCCAGTACAGCAGATACGCAGTATTTT. J is TRBJ2-3 and V is TRBV9, with D unclear. CDR1 is SGDLS and CDR2 is YYNGEE in the germline V gene. The V and J ends lost 3 bases and 4 bases respectively, with 9 bases between them. The CDR3 consists of 13 residues.

The chain carries TRBV24-1 and TRBJ2-1; 7 nucleotides align to TRBD2. Germline-derived CDR1 and CDR2 are KGHDR and SFDVKD. With 2 bases clipped from V and 8 bases from J, the junction kept 8 bases outside the gene matches. This CDR3 contains 15 residues. The CDR3 DNA reads TGTGCCACCAGTGATTGGACTAGTGGGAGAGATGAGCAGTTCTTC. Translated, it gives CATSDWTSGRDEQFF.

The V gene is TRBV6-6, the J gene TRBJ2-5; TRBD2 matches 8 bases. Germline V lookup: CDR1 MNHNY, CDR2 SVGAGI (reference sequence). Trimming removed 8 bases from V and 4 bases from J; junction bases left unmatched: 6. The CDR3 is 13 residues long. This CDR3 reads CASVRAGAETQYF. Written as DNA, the CDR3 is TGTGCCAGCGTTCGAGCGGGAGCAGAGACCCAGTACTTC.

This rearrangement joins TRBV27 to TRBJ2-5; D unresolved. The CDR3 is 13 amino acids. V shed 6 bases and J shed 7 bases, with 15 bases lying between them. CDR1 and CDR2 from the germline V gene are MNHEY and SMNVEV (reference sequence). CDR3 sequence (DNA): TGTGCCAGCAGAGCGAGTGGTCCGGGGACCCAGTACTTC. This gives the protein CASRASGPGTQYF.